A single sample gave rise to the 8 T cell receptor beta chains below, sequenced in a study of OX40 agonist ivuxolimab in advanced cancers. The data were produced by immunoSEQ multiplex PCR, yet TCRdb's version contains in-frame clones alone and is incomplete. The sample lists more than 75,000 clones, roughly 84% seen once, with roughly 0.3% in the top ten. The specimen comprised CD4+ or CD8+ T cells sorted from blood, sampled in a trial of the OX40 agonist ivuxolimab. These TCRs come from an adult with an advanced solid tumor such as melanoma, head and neck, liver or kidney cancer.

This chain uses TRBV28 with TRBJ2-7; D possibly corresponds to TRBD2 (6 bases). Trimming shortened V by 2 bases and J by 0 bases, and 14 bases separated the two germline ends. The CDR3 runs 16 residues. Per germline, CDR1 MDHEN and CDR2 SYDVKM. CDR3 sequence (DNA): TGTGCCAGCAGTTTACGCCCCGACGGGAGCTCCTACGAGCAGTACTTC. This sequence encodes CASSLRPDGSSYEQYF.

J is TRBJ2-5 and V is TRBV6-5, with D perhaps being TRBD1 or TRBD2 (5 bases each). Germline-derived CDR1 and CDR2 are MNHEY and SVGAGI. Between the trimmed V and J ends, which lost 0 bases and 6 bases, there was a span of 14 bases. There are 15 residues in the CDR3. CDR3 in DNA: TGTGCCAGCAGTTACTCCCGGCAGGGAGCAAAGACCCAGTACTTC. Translation gives CASSYSRQGAKTQYF.

V usage is TRBV21-1 and J usage is TRBJ1-5; the table calls TRBD1, which could not be checked here. TRBV21-1 is a pseudogene segment. The CDR3 contains 14 residues. The DNA for the CDR3 is TGTGCCAGCACCGGCACAGGTCACAATCAGCCCCAGCATTTT. Translating gives CASTGTGHNQPQHF.

The chain links TRBV9 to TRBJ2-7; 8 positions match TRBD2. The CDR3 is made up of 14 amino acids. Germline V CDR1 and CDR2: SGDLS, YYNGEE. With V trimmed by 2 bases and J by 4 bases, 5 bases remained unmatched. CDR3 DNA sequence: TGTGCCAGCAGCGTCCGTAGCGGGACTTACGAGCAGTACTTC. Protein product: CASSVRSGTYEQYF.

This clone was detected once. The rearrangement links TRBV14 to TRBJ2-5; D is undetermined. The CDR3 loop spans 14 amino acids. Germline-derived CDR1 and CDR2 are SGHDN and FVKESK. V was clipped by 2 bases and J by 5 bases, with 12 bases between them. The CDR3 protein is CASSQRVHGETQYF. CDR3 bases: TGTGCCAGCAGCCAACGGGTACACGGTGAGACCCAGTACTTC. Based on the CDR3 plus reference TRBV14 and TRBJ2-5, the full variable domain is EAGVTQFPSHSVIEKGQTVTLRCDPISGHDNLYWYRRVMGKEIKFLLHFVKESKQDESGMPNNRFLAERTGGTYSTLKVQPAELEDSGVYFCASSQRVHGETQYFGPGTRLLVL.

The genes are TRBV27 and TRBJ1-5, with a possible D match to TRBD1 (5 bases). Trimming left V 0 bases short and J 6 bases short, with 15 bases between. The CDR3 contains 16 residues. The germline CDR1 and CDR2 sequences are MNHEY and SMNVEV (reference sequence). The CDR3: CASSLSAGSVRQPQHF. For the CDR3, the DNA is TGTGCCAGCAGTTTATCCGCAGGGTCTGTCCGTCAGCCCCAGCATTTT.

V and J are TRBV7-2 and TRBJ2-2, with D hard to call. Trimming pared 5 bases from V and 4 bases from J, leaving 11 bases between. There are 14 residues in the CDR3. From germline, CDR1 is SGHTA and CDR2 FQGNSA. CDR3 in amino acids: CASSHEVSTGELFF. DNA of the CDR3: TGTGCCAGCAGCCACGAGGTTTCCACCGGGGAGCTGTTTTTT.

V is TRBV28 and J is TRBJ1-5; the match to TRBD1 covers 7 bases. The V and J ends lost 8 bases and 4 bases, in that order; junction bases with no gene match: 5. The CDR3 consists of 13 residues. Germline V CDR1 and CDR2: MDHEN, SYDVKM. Written as DNA, the CDR3 is TGTGCCAGCGATGAGGGGGCAAATCAGCCCCAGCATTTT. Translation: CASDEGANQPQHF.